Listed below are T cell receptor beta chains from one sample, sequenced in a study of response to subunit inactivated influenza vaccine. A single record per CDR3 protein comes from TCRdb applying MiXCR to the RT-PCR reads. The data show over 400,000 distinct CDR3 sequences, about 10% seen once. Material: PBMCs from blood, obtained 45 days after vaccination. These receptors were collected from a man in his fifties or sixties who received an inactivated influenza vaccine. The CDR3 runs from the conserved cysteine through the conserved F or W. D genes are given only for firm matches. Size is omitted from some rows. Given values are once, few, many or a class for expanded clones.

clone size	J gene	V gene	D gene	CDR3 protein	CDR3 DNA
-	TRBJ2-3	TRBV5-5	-	CASSLPFSNTDTQYF	TGTGCCAGCAGCTTGCCTTTCAGTAACACAGATACGCAGTATTTT
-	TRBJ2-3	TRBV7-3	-	CASSLLGGFGTDTQYF	TGTGCCAGCAGCCTTTTGGGAGGCTTCGGCACAGATACGCAGTATTTT
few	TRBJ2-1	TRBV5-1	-	CASSLDGSGPGQFF	TGCGCCAGCAGCTTGGATGGTTCAGGCCCCGGACAGTTCTTC
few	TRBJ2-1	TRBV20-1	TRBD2	CSARDRLWSGGANEQFF	TGCAGTGCTAGAGATCGATTGTGGAGCGGGGGGGCAAATGAGCAGTTCTTC
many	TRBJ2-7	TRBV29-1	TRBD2	CSVGGLARSSYEQYF	TGCAGCGTCGGCGGACTAGCGCGTAGCTCCTACGAGCAGTACTTC
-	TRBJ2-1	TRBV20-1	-	CSAPGRRSYNEQFF	TGCAGTGCTCCGGGACGTCGCTCCTACAATGAGCAGTTCTTC
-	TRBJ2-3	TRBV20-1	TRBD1	CSARDLKTGNTDTQYF	TGCAGTGCTAGAGATCTAAAGACAGGGAACACAGATACGCAGTATTTT
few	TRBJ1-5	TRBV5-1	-	CASSREGGSNQPQHF	TGCGCCAGCAGTCGGGAGGGGGGTAGCAATCAGCCCCAGCATTTT
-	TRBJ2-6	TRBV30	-	CAWRVGANVLTF	TGTGCCTGGAGAGTCGGGGCCAACGTCCTGACTTTC
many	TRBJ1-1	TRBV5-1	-	CASSPQVNTEAFF	TGCGCCAGCAGCCCGCAAGTGAACACTGAAGCTTTCTTT
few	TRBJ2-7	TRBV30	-	CAWGGRTTYEQYF	TGTGCCTGGGGAGGTAGGACAACCTACGAGCAGTACTTC
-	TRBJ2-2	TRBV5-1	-	CASSLEWTKNTGELFF	TGCGCCAGCAGCTTGGAGTGGACTAAGAACACCGGGGAGCTGTTTTTT
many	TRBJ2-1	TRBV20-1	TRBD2	CSARDPSGGSSSYNEQFF	TGCAGTGCCAGGGACCCTAGCGGGGGGTCCAGCTCCTACAATGAGCAGTTCTTC
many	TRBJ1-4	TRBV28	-	CASRGVANEKLFF	TGTGCCAGCAGGGGTGTGGCTAATGAAAAACTGTTTTTT
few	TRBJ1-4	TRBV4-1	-	CASSQRPGTEKLFF	TGCGCCAGCAGCCAACGGCCAGGGACAGAAAAACTGTTTTTT
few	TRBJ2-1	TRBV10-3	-	CAISEVGEALSYNEQFF	TGTGCCATCAGTGAAGTGGGAGAGGCCTTATCCTACAATGAGCAGTTCTTC
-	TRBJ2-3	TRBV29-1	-	CSVEVWGADTQYF	TGCAGCGTTGAAGTGTGGGGGGCAGATACGCAGTATTTT
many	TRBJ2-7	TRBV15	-	CATSRRGVPYEQYF	TGTGCCACCAGCAGAAGAGGGGTCCCCTACGAGCAGTACTTC
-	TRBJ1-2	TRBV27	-	CASSLRISGPYGYTF	TGTGCCAGCAGTCTCAGGATCTCGGGACCCTATGGCTACACCTTC
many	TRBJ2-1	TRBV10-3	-	CAISTQYNEQFF	TGTGCCATTTCGACGCAATACAATGAGCAGTTCTTC
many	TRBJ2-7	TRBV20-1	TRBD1	CSAHGTAFEQYF	TGCAGTGCTCATGGGACAGCCTTCGAGCAGTACTTC
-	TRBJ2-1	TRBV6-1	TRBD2	CASTMLPSGSRNEQFF	TGTGCCAGCACCATGCTGCCTAGCGGGAGTCGGAATGAGCAGTTCTTC
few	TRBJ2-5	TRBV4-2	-	CASRMETQYF	TGTGCCAGCAGAATGGAGACCCAGTACTTC
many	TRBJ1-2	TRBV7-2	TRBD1	CASSFQGGRLVYGYTF	TGTGCCAGCAGCTTTCAGGGGGGCAGGCTGGTCTATGGCTACACCTTC
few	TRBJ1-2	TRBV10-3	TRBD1	CAISEWFTGQGAYGYTF	TGTGCCATCAGTGAGTGGTTTACGGGACAGGGGGCCTATGGCTACACCTTC
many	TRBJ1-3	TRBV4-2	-	CASSPGADYDLPGDTIYF	TGTGCCAGCAGCCCGGGGGCGGACTATGACCTACCTGGAGACACCATATATTTT
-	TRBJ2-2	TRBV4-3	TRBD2	CASSQEGIAGLHTGELFF	TGCGCCAGCAGCCAAGAGGGAATAGCGGGCCTGCACACCGGGGAGCTGTTTTTT
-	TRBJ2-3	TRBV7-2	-	CASSLEAGFADTQYF	TGTGCCAGCAGCTTAGAAGCGGGTTTCGCAGATACGCAGTATTTT
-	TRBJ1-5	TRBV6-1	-	CASSGQAPRDQPQHF	TGTGCCAGCAGTGGACAGGCCCCCCGTGATCAGCCCCAGCATTTT
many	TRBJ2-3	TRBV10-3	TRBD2	CAISATSGSTDTQYF	TGTGCCATCAGTGCGACTAGCGGTAGCACAGATACGCAGTATTTT
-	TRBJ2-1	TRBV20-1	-	CSASDYPGDEQFF	TGCAGTGCTTCTGACTACCCCGGGGATGAGCAGTTCTTC
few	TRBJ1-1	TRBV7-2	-	CASSLRGTTEAFF	TGTGCCAGCAGCTTAAGGGGCACCACTGAAGCTTTCTTT
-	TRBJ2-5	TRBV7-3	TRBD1	CASSLTGTVQETQYF	TGTGCCAGCAGCTTAACAGGGACAGTACAAGAGACCCAGTACTTC
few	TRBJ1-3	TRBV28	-	CASSLSGNSGNTIYF	TGTGCCAGCAGTTTGTCGGGAAACTCTGGAAACACCATATATTTT
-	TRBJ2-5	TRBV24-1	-	CATSEIQGSGETQYF	TGTGCCACCAGTGAAATACAGGGATCAGGAGAGACCCAGTACTTC
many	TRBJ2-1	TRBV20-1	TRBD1	CSAKTGAWNEQFF	TGCAGTGCGAAGACAGGGGCCTGGAATGAGCAGTTCTTC
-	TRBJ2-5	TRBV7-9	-	CALGAGQETQYF	TGTGCCCTAGGGGCAGGACAAGAGACCCAGTACTTC
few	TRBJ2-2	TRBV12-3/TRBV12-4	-	CASSFLARRTGELFF	TGTGCCAGCAGTTTTTTGGCGCGGCGGACCGGGGAGCTGTTTTTT
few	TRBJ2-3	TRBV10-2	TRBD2	CASHPAGNFFTDTQYF	TGCGCCAGTCATCCAGCGGGGAACTTTTTCACAGATACGCAGTATTTT
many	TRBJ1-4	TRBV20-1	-	CSARFSEKLFF	TGCAGTGCCCGGTTCTCGGAAAAACTGTTTTTT
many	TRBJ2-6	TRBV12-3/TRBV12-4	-	CASSFPLLGSGANVLTF	TGTGCCAGCAGTTTTCCATTATTGGGATCTGGGGCCAACGTCCTGACTTTC
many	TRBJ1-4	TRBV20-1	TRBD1	CSATGQGREVNEKLFF	TGCAGTGCTACCGGACAGGGCCGCGAAGTGAATGAAAAACTGTTTTTT